These 20 T cell receptor beta chains were all obtained from the same sample, sequenced in a study of regulatory T cells in long-lasting Graves disease. Assembly of TCR beta libraries relied on iRepertoire HTBI primers together with Arm-PCR of CDR3 regions. From the multiplex PCR reads, TCRdb called clonotypes with MiXCR, one entry per CDR3 protein. The sample shows 300,000 to 350,000 distinct CDR3 sequences, about 20% of them seen only once. Stated time point: persistent/refractory GD, antithyroid drugs over 5 years with positive TRAb. Extracted PBMC RNA gave rise to the TCR library. The specimen comprised peripheral blood mononuclear cells (PBMCs), sampled when the disease was refractory, from a patient treated with antithyroid drugs. The receptors come from a female donor with Graves disease.

This chain joins TRBV7-3 and TRBJ2-5; D may correspond to TRBD1 or TRBD2 (6 bases each). V dropped 5 bases and J dropped 3 bases, with 13 bases sitting between them. This CDR3 is built from 14 residues. CDR1 and CDR2 from the germline V gene are SGHTA and FQGTGA. The CDR3 DNA follows: TGTGCCAGCAGCCTAAACAGGGAGGAAGAGACCCAGTACTTC. It is translated as CASSLNREEETQYF.

The V and J genes are TRBV7-6 and TRBJ1-4; TRBD1 aligns across 7 bases. The CDR3 runs to 14 residues. Losses at the gene ends were 4 bases for V and 8 bases for J; bases not matched to a gene: 7. Germline V gene sequence: CDR1 SGHVS, CDR2 FNYEAQ. The CDR3 spells CASSSGQPREKLFF. The CDR3 DNA sequence: TGTGCCAGCAGCTCGGGACAGCCTCGCGAAAAACTGTTTTTT.

This clonotype occurred many times. V and J are TRBV28 and TRBJ1-5; no clear D. This CDR3 contains 15 residues. Germline V gene sequence: CDR1 MDHEN, CDR2 SYDVKM. The V gene lost 1 base and the J gene lost 6 bases, with 13 bases spanning the gap. CDR3 coding DNA: TGTGCCAGCAGTTTATTACCCGGGGAGGGTCAGCCCCAGCATTTT. The encoded protein is CASSLLPGEGQPQHF.

There are many counts of this clonotype. The chain employs TRBV12-3 or TRBV12-4 and TRBJ1-4, with 9 bases identical to TRBD1. The CDR3 extends over 14 amino acids. Losses at the gene ends were 5 bases for V and 14 bases for J; bases not matched to a gene: 12. The CDR3 nucleotides are TGTGCCAGCAGTCTGGGGGAAGCCGGGACAGGGCTGTTTTTT. Translating gives CASSLGEAGTGLFF.

This clonotype was detected many times. The V and J genes are TRBV7-8 and TRBJ2-7; D unclear. Trimming took off 3 bases at V and 3 bases at J, with 12 bases between the two ends. From germline, CDR1 is SGHVS and CDR2 FQNEAQ. The CDR3 contains 14 residues. CDR3 bases: TGTGCCAGCAGCTTCAGGTCTAGGGACTACGAGCAGTACTTC. It specifies CASSFRSRDYEQYF.

The chain carries TRBV7-2 and TRBJ1-5, with D unresolved. The CDR3 is made up of 13 amino acids. CDR1 SGHTA and CDR2 FQGNSA come from the germline V gene. V was trimmed by 0 bases and J by 7 bases, leaving 7 bases between them. Here the CDR3 reads CASSLAQVQPQHF. DNA for the CDR3: TGTGCCAGCAGCTTAGCGCAGGTCCAGCCCCAGCATTTT.

This clonotype was counted ten times or more. The chain has TRBV6-1 and TRBJ1-5, with TRBD1 as a possible D gene (6 bases). The CDR3 runs 12 residues. Trimming removed 8 bases from V and 4 bases from J, with 9 bases in between. Germline loops: CDR1 MNHNS, CDR2 SASEGT. The CDR3 loop is CASLQGNQPQHF. In DNA form, the CDR3 reads TGTGCCAGCTTACAGGGTAATCAGCCCCAGCATTTT.

This clonotype was observed a few times. V usage is TRBV20-1 and J usage is TRBJ2-7; no definite D call. The V gene lost 0 bases and the J gene lost 3 bases, with 12 bases spanning the gap. CDR1 is DFQATT and CDR2 is SNEGSKA in the germline V gene (reference sequence). This CDR3 has 14 amino acids. CDR3 in amino acids: CSARDLNSYYEQYF. Here the CDR3 DNA reads TGCAGTGCTAGAGATCTAAACTCCTACTACGAGCAGTACTTC.

This sequence joins TRBV5-6 and TRBJ2-5; perhaps TRBD1 as D (5 bases). CDR1 is SGHDT, CDR2 YYEEEE, per germline. The CDR3 sequence is 12 residues long. Trimming shortened V by 5 bases and J by 9 bases, and 14 bases separated the two germline ends. The CDR3 protein is CASRPGPGPQYF. The CDR3 DNA follows: TGTGCCAGCAGACCCGGGCCAGGGCCCCAGTACTTC.

In this sample, this clonotype turned up many times. The chain links TRBV28 to TRBJ1-1; D remains unclear. This CDR3 contains 13 residues. Trimming left V 2 bases short and J 1 base short, with 5 bases between. CDR1 is MDHEN, CDR2 SYDVKM, per germline. This CDR3 reads CASSLMANTEAFF. CDR3 bases: TGTGCCAGCAGTTTAATGGCGAACACTGAAGCTTTCTTT. Based on the CDR3 plus reference TRBV28 and TRBJ1-1, the full variable domain is DVKVTQSSRYLVKRTGEKVFLECVQDMDHENMFWYRQDPGLGLRLIYFSYDVKMKEKGDIPEGYSVSREKKERFSLILESASTNQTSMYLCASSLMANTEAFFGQGTRLTVV.

This clonotype was picked up a small number of times. The gene calls are TRBV6-2 or TRBV6-3 and TRBJ2-7; 10 positions agree with TRBD1. Per the germline V gene, CDR1 is MNHEY and CDR2 is SVGEGT. The CDR3 extends over 14 amino acids. After removal of 7 bases from V and 7 bases from J, the junction contained 10 bases not matched to a gene. CDR3 amino acids: CASNQGQGIGEQYF. CDR3 nucleotides: TGTGCCAGCAATCAGGGACAGGGGATTGGGGAGCAGTACTTC.

Concerning this clonotype itself: Since a much larger clone is just one base distant, this may be a read error. No conserved phenylalanine or tryptophan is present at the end of the CDR3, so a read error is the likely explanation. The DNA of the CDR3 is TGTGCCAGCAGCTTAGCCGGGACAGGGAACACCGGGGAGCTGTTTTCT. Translated: CASSLAGTGNTGELFS. The chain has TRBV7-9 and TRBJ2-2, with 8 bases lining up with TRBD1. Germline V lookup: CDR1 SEHNR, CDR2 FQNEAQ (reference sequence). V dropped 0 bases and J dropped 1; count of bases not matched to a gene: 1. The CDR3 loop spans 16 amino acids.

As for this clonotype: One end of the junction does not line up with germline, which may come from a read error. The V gene is TRBV5-5, the J gene TRBJ1-6, with TRBD1 identical over 9 bases. CDR3 size: 15 residues. Germline CDR1 and CDR2: SGHKS and YYEKEE (reference sequence). CDR3 region: CASSSWTGDNSPLHF. The CDR3 DNA reads as TGCGCCAGCAGTTCATGGACAGGGGACAATTCACCCCTCCACTTT.

This clonotype counts as medium-sized. The J gene is TRBJ1-2, the V gene TRBV2; D remains unclear. This CDR3 comprises 14 residues. The V gene's germline CDR1 is SNHLY and CDR2 FYNNEI. V lost 3 bases to trimming and J lost 3 bases, with 11 bases between them. This chain's CDR3 is CASSDPGGDYGYTF. CDR3 nucleotides: TGTGCCAGCAGTGATCCTGGCGGAGACTATGGCTACACCTTC.

This clonotype came up many times. The V gene is TRBV24-1, the J gene TRBJ1-5; D uncertain. The germline CDR1 and CDR2 sequences are KGHDR and SFDVKD. Trimming shortened V by 4 bases and J by 1 base, and 4 bases separated the two germline ends. This CDR3 comprises 13 residues. CDR3: CATSDYSNQPQHF. Here the CDR3 DNA reads TGTGCCACCAGTGACTACAGCAATCAGCCCCAGCATTTT.

In its sample, this clonotype was seen many times. The chain employs TRBV7-3 and TRBJ1-1; maybe TRBD1 (5 bases). Germline CDR1 reads SGHTA; CDR2 reads FQGTGA. Trimming shortened V by 6 bases and J by 5 bases, and 7 bases separated the two germline ends. The CDR3 totals 11 residues. This CDR3 reads CASRQGTEAFF. The CDR3 DNA sequence: TGTGCCAGCAGGCAGGGAACTGAAGCTTTCTTT.

J is TRBJ1-2 and V is TRBV12-3 or TRBV12-4, with D perhaps TRBD1 (5 bases). Trimming removed 3 bases from V and 8 bases from J, with 16 bases in between. The length of the CDR3 is 14 residues. CDR3 in amino acids: CASSFASGIGGYTF. The CDR3 DNA is TGTGCCAGCAGTTTTGCTTCAGGGATCGGAGGCTACACCTTC.

This clonotype was seen a handful of times. At one boundary the junction diverges from the germline segment, which might be a read error. The chain joins TRBV20-1 to TRBJ2-7; 15 bases are shared with TRBD2. CDR1 is DFQATT, CDR2 SNEGSKA, per germline (reference sequence). This CDR3 spans 13 amino acids. The CDR3 DNA follows: TGCAGTGCTAGCCCCGGGACTAGCGGGAGGAACCACTTC. Amino acids: CSASPGTSGRNHF.

The table lists this clonotype with many counts. The rearrangement uses TRBV20-1 and TRBJ2-7, with 7 positions matching TRBD2. The CDR3 length is 13 residues. J was trimmed by 5 bases and V by 5 bases; bases with no gene match: 9. Germline V lookup: CDR1 DFQATT, CDR2 SNEGSKA (reference sequence). The CDR3 DNA reads TGCAGTGCTGAGGCGGGAGACGGTAACGAGCAGTACTTC. It codes for CSAEAGDGNEQYF.

As regards this clonotype: Since a much larger clone is just one base distant, this may be a read error. This chain connects TRBV4-1 to TRBJ1-2; 9 nucleotides match TRBD1. Germline V CDR1 and CDR2: MGHRA, YSYEKL. V lost 5 bases to trimming and J lost 4 bases; unmatched junction nucleotides: 5. The CDR3 is 14 amino acids. Here the CDR3 reads CASSTGQGGYGYTF. In DNA form, the CDR3 reads TGCGCCAGCAGCACGGGACAGGGAGGCTATGGCTACACCTTC.